A single sample is the source of the 14 T cell receptor beta chains below, sequenced in a study of T cells in Graves' hyperthyroidism and ophthalmopathy. Amplified regions were TCR beta CDR3 sequences from RNA transcripts. The TCR CDR3 was amplified in a first-round RT-PCR using the HTBI primer set. TCRdb itself ran the multiplex PCR reads through MiXCR, one entry per CDR3 protein. The data contain more than 350,000 distinct CDR3 sequences, over 12% of them seen just once; the ten biggest clones take up roughly 20%. The sample comprised blood. These receptors were obtained from an older woman with Graves' ophthalmopathy.

This clonotype was counted at least ten times. The DNA for the CDR3 is TGCAGCGTATCCAAGGCAGGGGCAGGGCAGCCCCAGCATTTT. Amino acid sequence: CSVSKAGAGQPQHF. The chain employs TRBV29-1 and TRBJ1-5; D possibly corresponds to TRBD1 (6 bases). The germline V gene encodes CDR1 SQVTM and CDR2 ANQGSEA. V was trimmed by 6 bases and J by 7 bases, leaving 19 bases between them. CDR3 size: 14 residues.

The rearrangement uses TRBV29-1 and TRBJ2-1; 11 positions agree with TRBD2. Trimming took 1 base from V and 7 from J; bases not matched to a gene: 0. The CDR3 extends over 13 amino acids. Germline CDR1 reads SQVTM; CDR2 reads ANQGSEA. The CDR3 nucleotides read TGCAGCGTTGAAGGACTAGCGGGAAATGAGCAGTTCTTC. Translation gives CSVEGLAGNEQFF.

The genes are TRBV5-4 and TRBJ2-2; D call uncertain. CDR1 is SGHNT, CDR2 YYREEE, per germline (reference sequence). The CDR3 spans 14 residues. V was pared by 0 bases and J by 8 bases, with 11 bases between. The CDR3 DNA follows: TGTGCCAGCAGCTTGGGAATCGGGTTTGGGGAGCTGTTTTTT. Translating gives CASSLGIGFGELFF.

There are many counts of this clonotype. The V gene is TRBV6-1, the J gene TRBJ2-1, with 7 bases that match TRBD2. The ends lost 5 bases at V and 0 bases at J; junction bases unmatched: 7. The CDR3 sequence is 16 residues long. CDR1 is MNHNS and CDR2 is SASEGT in the germline V gene. The CDR3, as DNA: TGTGCCAGCAGTTCCCGTGGCGGGAGCTCCTACAATGAGCAGTTCTTC. It encodes CASSSRGGSSYNEQFF.

The genes are TRBV12-3 or TRBV12-4 and TRBJ2-3, with 16 positions matching TRBD2. The CDR3 has 15 amino acids. The J segment lost 6 bases and the V segment lost 6 bases, leaving 3 bases of the junction unmatched. The chain's CDR3 is CASRGLAGGSDTQYF. CDR3 nucleotides: TGTGCCAGCAGGGGACTAGCGGGAGGGTCTGATACGCAGTATTTT.

This chain links TRBV6-2 or TRBV6-3 with TRBJ2-2; TRBD2 aligns across 12 bases. Germline trimming cut 6 bases from V and 6 bases from J; bases unmatched to any gene: 5. This CDR3 comprises 15 residues. Germline CDR1 is MNHEY and CDR2 is SVGEGT. In DNA, the CDR3 is TGTGCCAGCAGAACGACTAGCGGGAGTGCCGGGGAGCTGTTTTTT. This translates into CASRTTSGSAGELFF.

The rearrangement joins TRBV7-2 to TRBJ1-5; TRBD1 matches at 7 bases. V was clipped by 5 bases and J by 1 base; unmatched bases: 5. The CDR3 is made up of 15 amino acids. Germline V gene lookup returns CDR1 SGHTA and CDR2 FQGNSA. The CDR3 DNA reads TGTGCCAGCAGCACAAGACAGGGCAGCAATCAGCCCCAGCATTTT. Protein product: CASSTRQGSNQPQHF.

This clonotype came up many times. The chain carries TRBV29-1 and TRBJ2-7; 11 bases map to TRBD1. V gave up 8 bases and J gave up 0 bases; unmatched junction bases: 18. This CDR3 region has 18 residues. Per the germline V gene, CDR1 is SQVTM and CDR2 is ANQGSEA. CDR3 sequence: CSSEVGTGGEPSSYEQYF. The CDR3, as DNA: TGCAGCTCGGAGGTGGGGACAGGGGGTGAACCAAGCTCCTACGAGCAGTACTTC.

This clonotype was detected only a few times. The chain links TRBV5-1 to TRBJ2-5; a possible D gene is TRBD1 (6 bases). Per germline, CDR1 SGHRS and CDR2 YFSETQ. The CDR3 has 16 residues. The V end lost 4 bases, the J end lost 3 bases, and 19 bases lay between the germline ends. CDR3 sequence reads: CASSRLGTSLEETQYF. As DNA, the CDR3 is TGCGCCAGCAGCCGCCTCGGGACAAGCCTCGAAGAGACCCAGTACTTC. Full variable domain (missing parts from reference TRBV5-1 and TRBJ2-5): KAGVTQTPRYLIKTRGQQVTLSCSPISGHRSVSWYQQTPGQGLQFLFEYFSETQRNKGNFPGRFSGRQFSNSRSEMNVSTLELGDSALYLCASSRLGTSLEETQYFGPGTRLLVL.

The sample holds many counts of this clonotype. A read error may produce the germline difference seen at one junction end. The chain recombines TRBV3-1 with TRBJ2-5; 10 bases are a match to TRBD2. This CDR3 spans 12 amino acids. CDR1 and CDR2 from the germline V gene are LGHDT and YNNKEL (reference sequence). The chain's CDR3 is CASSYLAGDPFF. CDR3 nucleotide sequence: TGTGCCAGCAGCTACCTAGCGGGAGACCCGTTCTTC.

This clonotype was seen at least ten times. This chain uses TRBV28 with TRBJ2-1; 7 bases are shared with TRBD2. The length of the CDR3 is 14 residues. Germline V lookup: CDR1 MDHEN, CDR2 SYDVKM. J was trimmed by 2 bases and V by 4 bases; bases with no gene match: 2. The CDR3 region has the DNA TGTGCCAGCAGTTGGGGGAGGGCCTACAATGAGCAGTTCTTC. This translates into CASSWGRAYNEQFF.

This rearrangement joins TRBV5-6 to TRBJ2-1, with D hard to call. The CDR3 has 16 amino acids. CDR1 SGHDT and CDR2 YYEEEE come from the germline V gene. V was trimmed by 5 bases and J by 9 bases, leaving 24 bases between them. CDR3: CASSTTRTPPTSEQFF. CDR3 DNA sequence: TGTGCCAGCAGTACCACTCGGACCCCCCCCACCAGTGAGCAGTTCTTC.

This clonotype has a count of ten or more. The rearrangement links TRBV28 to TRBJ2-3; D is tentatively TRBD1 or TRBD2 (5 bases each). V lost 6 bases, J lost 4 bases, and 14 bases lay in between. The CDR3 length is 14 residues. In germline, CDR1 is MDHEN, CDR2 SYDVKM. CDR3 nucleotides: TGTGCCAGCAGGCTCCCTCAGGGAGCAGATACGCAGTATTTT. This codes for CASRLPQGADTQYF. The full variable domain, in which reference TRBV28 and TRBJ2-3 provide the parts outside the CDR3, is DVKVTQSSRYLVKRTGEKVFLECVQDMDHENMFWYRQDPGLGLRLIYFSYDVKMKEKGDIPEGYSVSREKKERFSLILESASTNQTSMYLCASRLPQGADTQYFGPGTRLTVL.

The chain recombines TRBV5-6 with TRBJ2-2; TRBD2 aligns across 8 bases. Losses at the gene ends were 5 bases for V and 6 bases for J; bases not matched to a gene: 9. Germline V gene data show CDR1 as SGHDT and CDR2 as YYEEEE. The CDR3 spans 15 residues. The CDR3 region is CASSSLPGGAGELFF. CDR3 nucleotides: TGTGCCAGCAGTTCTCTACCGGGAGGGGCCGGGGAGCTGTTTTTT.